The next 21 T cell receptor beta chains were all read from a single sample in a study of blood T cell repertoires in COVID-19. The table came from immunoSEQ multiplex PCR; TCRdb's copy has only in-frame clones and leaves some out. The data show around 94,000 clones, roughly 84% seen once. The source material was peripheral blood. All receptors come from a human donor in a cohort sampled during active COVID-19.

The chain links TRBV6-2 or TRBV6-3 to TRBJ1-1; D is unresolved. The CDR3 length is 12 residues. Germline CDR1 reads MNHEY; CDR2 reads SVGEGT. Trimming took off 8 bases at V and 5 bases at J, with 12 bases between the two ends. This CDR3 reads CASRQRYTEAFF. Written as DNA, the CDR3 is TGTGCCAGCCGCCAGAGGTATACTGAAGCTTTCTTT.

DNA for the CDR3: TGTGCCAGCAGTGGGGCAGCATATACTAACTATGGCTACACCTTC. Translated, it gives CASSGAAYTNYGYTF. V and J are TRBV28 and TRBJ1-2, with D possibly TRBD1 on 5 matching bases. This CDR3 has 15 amino acids. Germline CDR1 reads MDHEN; CDR2 reads SYDVKM. V was clipped by 5 bases and J by 0 bases, with 13 bases between them.

The V and J genes are TRBV2 and TRBJ2-5; D is ambiguous. This CDR3 has 12 amino acids. Germline V gives CDR1 SNHLY, CDR2 FYNNEI. The ends were cut back, 8 bases at V and 3 bases at J, with 10 bases in the middle. CDR3 protein: CASFLRKETQYF. CDR3 coding DNA: TGTGCCAGCTTCCTGCGGAAAGAGACCCAGTACTTC.

This clone appeared a single time. The V call is TRBV28, the J call TRBJ2-1; D not resolved. Germline values: CDR1 MDHEN, CDR2 SYDVKM. The CDR3 is 15 residues long. Trimming pared 6 bases from V and 0 bases from J, leaving 12 bases between. The CDR3 here is CASSPPPSSYNEQFF. The DNA of the CDR3 is TGTGCCAGCAGCCCTCCTCCGAGCTCCTACAATGAGCAGTTCTTC.

The chain has TRBV11-3 and TRBJ2-2; 8 bases map to TRBD1. From germline, CDR1 is SGHNT and CDR2 YENEEA. This CDR3 is built from 15 residues. V gave up 5 bases and J gave up 0 bases; unmatched junction bases: 2. CDR3 residues: CASSHRGTNTGELFF. CDR3 coding DNA: TGTGCCAGCAGCCACAGGGGGACGAACACCGGGGAGCTGTTTTTT.

The chain uses TRBV14 and TRBJ1-2; 7 bases fit TRBD1. CDR3 length: 14 residues. Germline V lookup: CDR1 SGHDN, CDR2 FVKESK. Germline trimming cut 7 bases from V and 0 bases from J; bases unmatched to any gene: 5. The CDR3 sequence is CASNRDSTNYGYTF. The CDR3 bases are TGTGCCAGCAACCGGGACAGTACTAACTATGGCTACACCTTC.

This clone has only a few counts. The V gene is TRBV7-8, the J gene TRBJ1-3; 9 nucleotides agree with TRBD1. Germline-derived CDR1 and CDR2 are SGHVS and FQNEAQ. There are 16 residues in the CDR3. The junction had 7 bases not matched to a gene; V was cut back by 5 bases and J by 2 bases. In DNA form, the CDR3 reads TGTGCCAGCAGCAAGAGGGACAGGGTGGCTGGAAACACCATATATTTT. This gives the protein CASSKRDRVAGNTIYF. The variable domain in full, completed from reference TRBV7-8 and TRBJ1-3, reads GAGVSQSPRYKVAKRGQDVALRCDPISGHVSLFWYQQALGQGPEFLTYFQNEAQLDKSGLPSDRFFAERPEGSVSTLKIQRTQQEDSAVYLCASSKRDRVAGNTIYFGEGSWLTVV.

V is TRBV5-5 and J is TRBJ2-5, with TRBD2 matching over 8 bases. CDR1 is SGHKS and CDR2 is YYEKEE in the germline V gene (reference sequence). CDR3 length: 15 amino acids. V lost 5 bases and J lost 1; bases outside the gene matches: 7. In DNA form, the CDR3 reads TGTGCCAGCAGGCCGGAACTAGCGGCCCAAGAGACCCAGTACTTC. This translates into CASRPELAAQETQYF.

This chain joins TRBV7-2 and TRBJ2-1; TRBD2 matches at 8 bases. V lost 1 base and J lost 1; bases outside the gene matches: 9. The germline V gene encodes CDR1 SGHTA and CDR2 FQGNSA. This CDR3 region has 18 residues. CDR3 bases: TGTGCCAGCAGCTTAGTTGCTGCGGGGGGCCTATCCTACAATGAGCAGTTCTTC. Translating gives CASSLVAAGGLSYNEQFF.

This clone was counted a single time. The rearrangement uses TRBV28 and TRBJ2-6, with D possibly matching TRBD1 (5 bases). Germline values: CDR1 MDHEN, CDR2 SYDVKM. This CDR3 has 15 residues. V shed 1 base and J shed 5 bases, with 9 bases lying between them. CDR3 DNA: TGTGCCAGCAGTTTATTGGCAGGGAGGGCCAACGTCCTGACTTTC. It encodes CASSLLAGRANVLTF.

CDR3 DNA: TGTGCCAGCAGCGTAGGTCTAGGCACAGATACGCAGTATTTT. Translated: CASSVGLGTDTQYF. The V gene is TRBV9, the J gene TRBJ2-3; no clear D gene. Trimming pared 0 bases from V and 1 base from J, leaving 6 bases between. CDR1 and CDR2 from the germline V gene are SGDLS and YYNGEE. CDR3 length: 14 residues.

V and J are TRBV7-9 and TRBJ1-2; D might be TRBD1 (6 bases). This CDR3 has 13 amino acids. Germline values: CDR1 SEHNR, CDR2 FQNEAQ (reference sequence). Trimming stripped 5 bases from V and 7 bases from J, with 14 bases between. Written as DNA, the CDR3 is TGTGCCAGCAGCATACAGGGACGTGGTGGCTACACCTTC. Its translation is CASSIQGRGGYTF.

The genes are TRBV7-9 and TRBJ1-3; 10 bases are a match to TRBD1. This CDR3 has 19 residues. CDR1 and CDR2 (germline): SEHNR, FQNEAQ (reference sequence). The J segment lost 1 base and the V segment lost 5 bases, leaving 14 bases of the junction unmatched. This CDR3 reads CASSPGTGVFKQSGNTIYF. Here the CDR3 DNA reads TGTGCCAGCAGCCCCGGGACAGGGGTGTTTAAACAATCTGGAAACACCATATATTTT.

The chain couples TRBV6-2 or TRBV6-3 to TRBJ1-5; 8 bases are shared with TRBD1. Germline lookup yields CDR1 MNHEY and CDR2 SVGEGT. The CDR3 loop spans 16 amino acids. After removal of 5 bases from V and 4 bases from J, the junction contained 10 bases not matched to a gene. CDR3 sequence reads: CASSPRGRGGNQPQHF. For the CDR3, the DNA is TGTGCCAGCAGTCCCAGGGGGCGCGGGGGTAATCAGCCCCAGCATTTT.

V and J are TRBV6-6 and TRBJ1-3; D uncertain. The CDR3 is 15 residues long. CDR1 MNHNY and CDR2 SVGAGI come from the germline V gene (reference sequence). V gave up 1 base and J gave up 0 bases, with 7 bases separating them. CDR3 protein: CASSYYGLSGNTIYF. In nucleotides, the CDR3 is TGTGCCAGCAGTTACTACGGACTCTCTGGAAACACCATATATTTT.

V gene TRBV28 combines with J gene TRBJ2-3, with TRBD2 matching over 13 bases. V lost 5 bases and J lost 8; bases outside the gene matches: 10. The V gene's germline CDR1 is MDHEN and CDR2 SYDVKM. The CDR3 has 16 residues. Written as DNA, the CDR3 is TGTGCCAGCAGTGTGGGACTAGCGGGGCTAAGAGGTACGCAGTATTTT. It encodes CASSVGLAGLRGTQYF.

J is TRBJ2-3 and V is TRBV18; 15 positions match TRBD2. V lost 3 bases to trimming and J lost 5 bases; unmatched junction nucleotides: 6. The CDR3 is 17 residues long. The germline CDR1 and CDR2 sequences are KGHSH and LQKENI. The CDR3: CASSPGLAGGPRDTQYF. CDR3 nucleotide sequence: TGTGCCAGCTCACCCGGACTAGCGGGGGGGCCTCGAGATACGCAGTATTTT.

To note about this clone: Mismatch with germline at one junction end may stem from a read error. The rearrangement links TRBV18 to TRBJ2-7; 8 bases are shared with TRBD1. CDR3 length: 12 residues. The germline gives CDR1 KGHSH, CDR2 LQKENI. CDR3 in DNA: TGTGCCAGCTCAGCCTCCCGGGACAGGACCTTCTTC. This codes for CASSASRDRTFF.

This chain joins TRBV5-8 and TRBJ2-1, with D perhaps TRBD1 (5 bases). This CDR3 region has 17 residues. V was pared by 5 bases and J by 0 bases, with 18 bases between. Germline CDR1 is SGHTS and CDR2 is YDEGEE. The DNA of the CDR3 is TGTGCCAGCAGTCTGGGGAAACAGGTCGTCTCCTACAATGAGCAGTTCTTC. It translates to CASSLGKQVVSYNEQFF.

This chain uses TRBV5-1 with TRBJ2-3; D is perhaps TRBD2 (6 bases). CDR3 length: 16 residues. The germline V and J ends were trimmed by 0 bases and 1 base, with 12 bases remaining between them. CDR1 is SGHRS, CDR2 YFSETQ, per germline. CDR3 residues: CASSLGVGGGTDTQYF. The CDR3 DNA is TGCGCCAGCAGCTTGGGGGTTGGCGGGGGCACAGATACGCAGTATTTT.

J is TRBJ2-5 and V is TRBV13; 12 bases are a match to TRBD2. The CDR3 contains 16 residues. V lost 6 bases and J lost 0; bases outside the gene matches: 5. Germline CDR1 PRHDT, CDR2 FYEKMQ (reference sequence). DNA of the CDR3: TGTGCCAGCAGGAGACTAGCGGGGGTAAACCAAGAGACCCAGTACTTC. Its protein product is CASRRLAGVNQETQYF.